These 11 T cell receptor beta chains were sequenced from one sample in a study of blood T cell repertoires in COVID-19. Generated by immunoSEQ multiplex PCR, the TCRdb table keeps only in-frame clones and is missing some. The profile shows some 210,000 clones, 70% to 90% of them singletons. The sample taken for sequencing was peripheral blood. Receptor source: a woman aged 40 to 55 who had recovered from COVID-19.

The V and J genes are TRBV30 and TRBJ1-5; D not resolved. The CDR3 length is 16 residues. Trimming removed 3 bases from V and 3 bases from J, with 18 bases in between. Germline V gives CDR1 GTSNPN, CDR2 SVGIG (reference sequence). CDR3: CAWSGGGQANNQPQHF. The CDR3 nucleotides are TGTGCCTGGAGCGGAGGAGGGCAGGCGAACAATCAGCCCCAGCATTTT. Supplemented by reference TRBV30 and TRBJ1-5, the full variable domain reads SQTIHQWPATLVQPVGSPLSLECTVEGTSNPNLYWYRQAAGRGLQLLFYSVGIGQISSEVPQNLSASRPQDRQFILSSKKLLLSDSGFYLCAWSGGGQANNQPQHFGDGTRLSIL.

The chain has TRBV18 and TRBJ2-7, with TRBD1 as a possible D gene (6 bases). The CDR3 runs to 15 residues. Germline V gene lookup returns CDR1 KGHSH and CDR2 LQKENI. The ends were cut back, 4 bases at V and 3 bases at J, with 16 bases in the middle. DNA of the CDR3: TGTGCCAGCTCACTAGAAATGACAGGTTACTACGAGCAGTACTTC. It specifies CASSLEMTGYYEQYF.

V is TRBV4-1 and J is TRBJ1-4, with D tentatively TRBD1 (6 bases). Germline V lookup: CDR1 MGHRA, CDR2 YSYEKL. This CDR3 comprises 15 residues. Trimming cost V 6 bases and J 5 bases, with 16 bases left between them. The CDR3: CASRPNRVRNEKLFF. CDR3 coding DNA: TGCGCCAGCAGACCCAACAGGGTGAGAAATGAAAAACTGTTTTTT.

This clone was detected once. The rearrangement joins TRBV6-5 to TRBJ1-6; D not resolved. The ends were cut back, 0 bases at V and 8 bases at J, with 11 bases in the middle. The V gene's germline CDR1 is MNHEY and CDR2 SVGAGI. This CDR3 contains 15 residues. This CDR3 is CASSYSLPADSPLHF. CDR3 DNA sequence: TGTGCCAGCAGTTACTCGCTCCCTGCGGATTCACCCCTCCACTTT.

The rearrangement links TRBV18 to TRBJ1-5, with 7 bases aligning to TRBD1. CDR1 and CDR2 (germline): KGHSH, LQKENI. The junction had 7 bases not matched to a gene; V was cut back by 2 bases and J by 9 bases. The CDR3 is 14 amino acids. CDR3 amino acids: CASSPETGHAPQHF. The CDR3 coding sequence is TGTGCCAGCTCACCAGAGACAGGGCACGCGCCCCAGCATTTT. The variable domain in full, with the rest retrieved from reference TRBV18 and TRBJ1-5, is NAGVMQNPRHLVRRRGQEARLRCSPMKGHSHVYWYRQLPEEGLKFMVYLQKENIIDESGMPKERFSAEFPKEGPSILRIQQVVRGDSAAYFCASSPETGHAPQHFGDGTRLSIL.

The chain recombines TRBV11-1 with TRBJ2-7, with 10 bases fitting TRBD1. The germline V gene has CDR1 SGHAT and CDR2 FQDESV (reference sequence). V lost 5 bases to trimming and J lost 3 bases; unmatched junction nucleotides: 7. This CDR3 is built from 15 residues. The CDR3 DNA sequence: TGTGCCAGCAGCCATTCGGGACAGGGGATCTACGAGCAGTACTTC. This encodes CASSHSGQGIYEQYF.

This clone was detected only a few times. This rearrangement joins TRBV11-3 to TRBJ1-1; the match to TRBD1 covers 7 bases. CDR1 and CDR2 from the germline V gene are SGHNT and YENEEA. The CDR3 loop spans 14 amino acids. V lost 2 bases and J lost 1; bases outside the gene matches: 1. CDR3: CASSLTGANTEAFF. The CDR3, as DNA: TGTGCCAGCAGCTTAACAGGGGCGAACACTGAAGCTTTCTTT.

The J gene is TRBJ2-1, the V gene TRBV4-1; D gene unclear. Germline V gene sequence: CDR1 MGHRA, CDR2 YSYEKL. The CDR3 is made up of 16 amino acids. V was pared by 0 bases and J by 3 bases, with 12 bases between. The CDR3 DNA reads TGCGCCAGCAGCCAAGAGTCGCGTTTCTACTACAATGAGCAGTTCTTC. Translating gives CASSQESRFYYNEQFF.

This chain joins TRBV7-3 and TRBJ1-5; the match to TRBD1 covers 7 bases. J gave up 5 bases and V 0 bases, and 4 bases lay outside the gene matches. The CDR3 runs to 15 residues. Germline CDR1 and CDR2: SGHTA and FQGTGA. CDR3 sequence: CASSLTGGAYQPQHF. DNA for the CDR3: TGTGCCAGCAGCTTAACAGGGGGCGCGTATCAGCCCCAGCATTTT.

This clone was counted between two and nine times. This sequence joins TRBV15 and TRBJ1-1; D is perhaps TRBD1 (6 bases). CDR1 is LNHNV and CDR2 is YYDKDF in the germline V gene (reference sequence). V was shortened by 4 bases and J by 0 bases, with 9 bases between the two germline ends. The CDR3 runs to 14 residues. The DNA for the CDR3 is TGTGCCACCAGCACCGGACAGATGAACACTGAAGCTTTCTTT. As protein: CATSTGQMNTEAFF.

The chain links TRBV5-1 to TRBJ2-6; D gene uncertain. V shed 7 bases and J shed 0 bases, with 8 bases lying between them. In germline, CDR1 is SGHRS, CDR2 YFSETQ. This CDR3 contains 14 residues. CDR3 in amino acids: CASSGSSGANVLTF. For the CDR3, the DNA is TGCGCCAGCTCAGGTAGCTCTGGGGCCAACGTCCTGACTTTC.